Reported below is one T cell receptor beta chain. Its antigen is not identified. V shed 8 bases, J shed 5 bases, and the junction held 14 bases outside the gene matches. From germline, CDR1 is MDHEN and CDR2 SYDVKM. The CDR3 has 17 amino acids. The data are from a study of T cell responses to AZD1222 COVID-19 vaccine. Points from the study as a whole: The number of AZD1222 recipients seropositive at baseline was only five to seven. The study sampled repertoires only after the peak T cell response.

Using immunoSEQ multiplex PCR, the repertoire was profiled, and TCRdb retains in-frame clones only, with some absent. The sample lists about 180,000 clones, around 90% seen once, with roughly 4% in the top ten. The sequences come from peripheral blood, collected 28 days after the second dose of the MenACWY control vaccine. This sequence originates from an adult who received the MenACWY meningococcal vaccine as a control. V gene TRBV28 combines with J gene TRBJ1-5, with 11 bases lining up with TRBD1. The CDR3 loop reads CASGSTSGTGGYQPQHF. The DNA of the CDR3 is TGTGCCAGCGGTTCAACCTCCGGGACAGGGGGATATCAGCCCCAGCATTTT. The variable domain in full, with the rest retrieved from reference TRBV28 and TRBJ1-5, is DVKVTQSSRYLVKRTGEKVFLECVQDMDHENMFWYRQDPGLGLRLIYFSYDVKMKEKGDIPEGYSVSREKKERFSLILESASTNQTSMYLCASGSTSGTGGYQPQHFGDGTRLSIL.